The T cell receptor (beta chain) under discussion was sequenced for a study of blood T cell repertoires in COVID-19. Germline V gives CDR1 LNHDA, CDR2 SQIVND (reference sequence). V was shortened by 5 bases and J by 15 bases, with 17 bases between the two germline ends. The CDR3 is 13 residues long. Using immunoSEQ multiplex PCR, the repertoire was profiled, and TCRdb retains in-frame clones only, with some absent. The sample lists nearly 45,000 clones; over 70% were seen once. The sequence came from a human donor in a cohort sampled during active COVID-19. The specimen was peripheral blood. The chain joins TRBV19 to TRBJ2-6; D is perhaps TRBD1 (5 bases). This CDR3 is CASSADTEGDLTF. CDR3 DNA: TGTGCCAGTAGTGCCGACACCGAAGGGGACCTGACTTTC.